The 5 T cell receptor beta chains given below trace back to one sample, sequenced in a study of T cells in tuberculosis. Sequenced by immunoSEQ multiplex PCR; TCRdb stores in-frame clones only, minus some. The repertoire holds about 28,000 clones, with 85% to 90% as singletons. Material for sequencing was PBMCs. The origin of the receptors is a donor aged 5-35 years with latent tuberculosis or without tuberculosis infection.

This chain links TRBV9 with TRBJ1-6; 9 bases line up with TRBD1. Germline trimming cut 2 bases from V and 10 bases from J; bases unmatched to any gene: 13. The CDR3 sequence is 17 residues long. CDR1 SGDLS and CDR2 YYNGEE come from the germline V gene. CDR3 loop: CASSVGPPGQGLSPLHF. Here the CDR3 DNA reads TGTGCCAGCAGCGTTGGTCCACCGGGACAGGGCTTGTCACCCCTCCACTTT.

This sequence joins TRBV19 and TRBJ2-1; TRBD2 matches at 8 bases. This CDR3 is built from 14 residues. With 7 bases clipped from V and 2 bases from J, the junction kept 4 bases outside the gene matches. CDR1 and CDR2 (germline): LNHDA, SQIVND (reference sequence). CDR3 residues: CASMSREAYNEQFF. DNA for the CDR3: TGTGCCAGTATGTCGCGGGAGGCCTACAATGAGCAGTTCTTC.

This rearrangement joins TRBV5-1 to TRBJ1-1; perhaps TRBD1 as D (6 bases). This CDR3 region has 16 residues. Trimming left V 4 bases short and J 3 bases short, with 19 bases between. From germline, CDR1 is SGHRS and CDR2 YFSETQ. The CDR3 loop is CASSLDAQGVHTEAFF. For the CDR3, the DNA is TGCGCCAGCAGCCTAGACGCACAGGGTGTGCACACTGAAGCTTTCTTT.

This chain uses TRBV6-6 with TRBJ2-7; D is perhaps TRBD2 (6 bases). CDR1 and CDR2 (germline): MNHNY, SVGAGI (reference sequence). This CDR3 region has 12 residues. Trimming removed 4 bases from V and 7 bases from J, with 11 bases in between. CDR3 sequence (DNA): TGTGCCAGCAGTTCCCGTGCGGGGGAGCAGTACTTC. Its translation: CASSSRAGEQYF.

The rearrangement joins TRBV2 to TRBJ2-5; 9 bases agree with TRBD1. Germline V gene sequence: CDR1 SNHLY, CDR2 FYNNEI. J lost 5 bases, V lost 6 bases, and 7 bases had no gene match. The CDR3 totals 14 residues. This CDR3 reads CASREQGAGETQYF. In DNA form, the CDR3 reads TGTGCCAGCAGGGAACAGGGGGCCGGGGAGACCCAGTACTTC.